Below, 28 T cell receptor beta chains from the same sample are listed, as sequenced in a study of blood T cell repertoires in COVID-19. The table came from immunoSEQ multiplex PCR; TCRdb's copy has only in-frame clones and leaves some out. The repertoire holds roughly 230,000 clones, with approximately 85% as singletons. Material for sequencing was peripheral blood. The source of these receptors is a man over 45 with COVID-19, enrolled during active disease.

The gene calls are TRBV5-5 and TRBJ2-3; 8 nucleotides agree with TRBD2. J gave up 4 bases and V 1 base, and 2 bases lay outside the gene matches. The CDR3 totals 14 residues. Germline V gene lookup returns CDR1 SGHKS and CDR2 YYEKEE (reference sequence). Written as DNA, the CDR3 is TGTGCCAGCAGCTTGCGACTAGCGCCAGATACGCAGTATTTT. Encoded protein: CASSLRLAPDTQYF.

CDR3 protein: CASSPDIPEKLFF. In DNA, the CDR3 is TGTGCCAGCAGCCCCGACATACCCGAAAAACTGTTTTTT. This sequence joins TRBV3-1 (or the pseudogene TRBV3-2) and TRBJ1-4; D remains ambiguous. Looked up from germline, CDR1 is LGHDT and CDR2 is YNNKEL (reference sequence). V was clipped by 4 bases and J by 8 bases, with 11 bases between them. This CDR3 has 13 amino acids.

V gene TRBV19 combines with J gene TRBJ2-7; TRBD1 matches at 7 bases. V was pared by 1 base and J by 1 base, with 4 bases of the junction left unmatched. CDR1 is LNHDA, CDR2 SQIVND, per germline (reference sequence). The CDR3 runs to 15 residues. DNA for the CDR3: TGTGCCAGTAGTATAGGTACAGGGGCTTCCTACGAGCAGTACTTC. Translating it yields CASSIGTGASYEQYF.

The genes are TRBV3-1 (or the pseudogene TRBV3-2) and TRBJ2-3, with a possible D match to TRBD2 (5 bases). Germline CDR1 is LGHDT and CDR2 is YNNKEL (reference sequence). CDR3 length equals 15 residues. The germline V and J ends were trimmed by 4 bases and 4 bases, with 15 bases remaining between them. The CDR3 bases are TGTGCCAGCAGCCCTAAGACATTCGGGGCAGATACGCAGTATTTT. Its translation: CASSPKTFGADTQYF.

This sequence joins TRBV5-4 and TRBJ2-7; possibly TRBD1 for D (5 bases). V dropped 0 bases and J dropped 3 bases, with 10 bases sitting between them. CDR3 size: 14 residues. CDR1 is SGHNT and CDR2 is YYREEE in the germline V gene (reference sequence). CDR3 bases: TGTGCCAGCAGCTTGGACAGGATGGTCTACGAGCAGTACTTC. As protein: CASSLDRMVYEQYF.

The V call is TRBV3-1 (or the pseudogene TRBV3-2), the J call TRBJ1-6, with 8 bases lining up with TRBD1. In germline, CDR1 is LGHDT, CDR2 YNNKEL (reference sequence). The CDR3 is 13 residues long. V lost 4 bases to trimming and J lost 9 bases; unmatched junction nucleotides: 2. The CDR3 reads CASSPTGGSPLHF. In DNA form, the CDR3 reads TGTGCCAGCAGCCCAACAGGGGGTTCACCCCTCCACTTT.

The rearrangement links TRBV28 to TRBJ1-1; D gene uncertain. Per the germline V gene, CDR1 is MDHEN and CDR2 is SYDVKM. The CDR3 runs to 13 residues. Trimming cost V 6 bases and J 2 bases, with 10 bases left between them. CDR3 protein: CASRQGGNTEAFF. The CDR3 coding sequence is TGTGCCAGCAGGCAAGGAGGAAACACTGAAGCTTTCTTT.

This clone was seen more than once but under ten times. The V call is TRBV5-1, the J call TRBJ2-3; D gene ambiguous. The CDR3 length is 15 residues. CDR1 and CDR2 from the germline V gene are SGHRS and YFSETQ. V dropped 0 bases and J dropped 2 bases, with 10 bases sitting between them. The DNA for the CDR3 is TGCGCCAGCAGCTTGGGGAGACCAGACACAGATACGCAGTATTTT. This gives the protein CASSLGRPDTDTQYF.

The chain uses TRBV4-3 and TRBJ2-3; no clear D. This CDR3 spans 11 amino acids. CDR1 and CDR2 (germline): LGHNA, YSLEER. With 1 base removed from V and 10 bases from J, the gap between germline ends came to 6 bases. DNA for the CDR3: TGCGCCAGCAGCCAAGGTGAGGCGCAGTATTTT. Its translation is CASSQGEAQYF.

This rearrangement joins TRBV30 to TRBJ2-2; 7 nucleotides match TRBD1. CDR1 and CDR2 (germline): GTSNPN, SVGIG (reference sequence). V gave up 8 bases and J gave up 2 bases; unmatched junction bases: 14. This CDR3 contains 16 residues. The CDR3 bases are TGTGCCACCGACAGGGCCCCTACTCATAACACCGGGGAGCTGTTTTTT. Protein sequence: CATDRAPTHNTGELFF.

The V and J genes are TRBV25-1 and TRBJ2-5; D not resolved. Per the germline V gene, CDR1 is MGHDK and CDR2 is SYGVNS. The CDR3 is 14 residues long. V was cut by 0 bases and J by 4 bases, with 9 bases left in between. The DNA of the CDR3 is TGTGCCAGCAGTGAATATGCTGCGGTAGAGACCCAGTACTTC. Translation: CASSEYAAVETQYF.

This chain links TRBV19 with TRBJ1-2; D remains ambiguous. Germline V gives CDR1 LNHDA, CDR2 SQIVND (reference sequence). V lost 4 bases and J lost 8, with 17 bases in between. The CDR3 is made up of 14 amino acids. In DNA form, the CDR3 reads TGTGCCAGTAGTAAGCCGGGAGCCCTGGGAGGCTACACCTTC. Translating gives CASSKPGALGGYTF.

About this clone itself: The sample contains more than one DNA sequence encoding this CDR3. The V and J genes are TRBV3-1 (or the pseudogene TRBV3-2) and TRBJ1-5; TRBD1 is a possible D gene (6 bases). Trimming took off 4 bases at V and 4 bases at J, with 8 bases between the two ends. Looked up from germline, CDR1 is LGHDT and CDR2 is YNNKEL (reference sequence). The CDR3 is 13 residues long. The CDR3 region is CASSPTGNQPQHF. As DNA, the CDR3 is TGTGCCAGCAGCCCTACAGGGAATCAGCCCCAGCATTTT.

This chain joins TRBV6-2 or TRBV6-3 and TRBJ1-5; maybe TRBD1 (6 bases). This CDR3 is built from 16 residues. CDR1 MNHEY and CDR2 SVGEGT come from the germline V gene. V gave up 3 bases and J gave up 5 bases, with 17 bases separating them. In DNA, the CDR3 is TGTGCCAGCAGTTATTTTCGCTCGGCAGGGGATCAGCCCCAGCATTTT. This translates into CASSYFRSAGDQPQHF.

V usage is TRBV24-1 and J usage is TRBJ2-1; no reliable D call. CDR1 and CDR2 from the germline V gene are KGHDR and SFDVKD. The CDR3 is made up of 13 amino acids. V lost 5 bases, J lost 4 bases, and 8 bases lay in between. The CDR3 DNA reads as TGTGCCACCAGTGTAGACGGGTACAATGAGCAGTTCTTC. This encodes CATSVDGYNEQFF.

This sequence joins TRBV6-2 or TRBV6-3 and TRBJ2-2; no firm D call. CDR1 is MNHEY and CDR2 is SVGEGT in the germline V gene. The V gene lost 6 bases and the J gene lost 2 bases, with 10 bases spanning the gap. This CDR3 comprises 14 residues. The CDR3 nucleotides read TGTGCCAGCAGCCTGACACGAAACACCGGGGAGCTGTTTTTT. Translating gives CASSLTRNTGELFF.

The chain joins TRBV6-5 to TRBJ1-1; D is possibly TRBD1 (5 bases). Germline lookup yields CDR1 MNHEY and CDR2 SVGAGI. The CDR3 runs to 12 residues. With 6 bases removed from V and 7 bases from J, the gap between germline ends came to 12 bases. Written as DNA, the CDR3 is TGTGCCAGCAGCCAGTGGGGCAGTGAAGCTTTCTTT. The encoded protein is CASSQWGSEAFF.

This chain uses TRBV7-2 with TRBJ2-7, with D maybe TRBD2 (5 bases). Looked up from germline, CDR1 is SGHTA and CDR2 is FQGNSA. V lost 5 bases and J 3 bases, leaving 11 bases between the germline ends. This CDR3 has 13 residues. CDR3 sequence reads: CASSVEAFYEQYF. CDR3 sequence (DNA): TGTGCCAGCAGCGTGGAGGCGTTCTACGAGCAGTACTTC.

The chain employs TRBV2 and TRBJ1-2; possible D gene TRBD1, 5 bases. Trimming pared 4 bases from V and 4 bases from J, leaving 10 bases between. Germline V gives CDR1 SNHLY, CDR2 FYNNEI. The CDR3 length is 13 residues. The CDR3 sequence is CASSGRTSYGYTF. Written as DNA, the CDR3 is TGTGCCAGCAGTGGACGGACATCCTATGGCTACACCTTC.

This clone turned up a few times. The V call is TRBV20-1, the J call TRBJ1-6, with TRBD1 matching 7 bases. Germline assignment: CDR1 DFQATT and CDR2 SNEGSKA (reference sequence). With V trimmed by 3 bases and J by 7 bases, 9 bases remained unmatched. The CDR3 spans 15 residues. CDR3 loop: CSASLTGTENSPLHF. The CDR3 DNA sequence: TGCAGTGCTAGTCTGACCGGGACAGAGAATTCACCCCTCCACTTT.

The J gene is TRBJ2-1, the V gene TRBV20-1; TRBD2 matches 8 bases. The CDR3 totals 14 residues. Germline V lookup: CDR1 DFQATT, CDR2 SNEGSKA (reference sequence). With V trimmed by 3 bases and J by 8 bases, 9 bases remained unmatched. CDR3 nucleotide sequence: TGCAGTGCTAGTCGGGGGGGCCAGGGCGATGAGCAGTTCTTC. It translates to CSASRGGQGDEQFF.

V usage is TRBV7-9 and J usage is TRBJ2-7; 7 bases are a match to TRBD1. CDR3 length: 15 residues. Germline V lookup: CDR1 SEHNR, CDR2 FQNEAQ (reference sequence). The junction had 8 bases not matched to a gene; V was cut back by 1 base and J by 5 bases. DNA of the CDR3: TGTGCCAGCAGCTTAGAGTCGTGGCAGGGGGACGAGCAGTACTTC. Encoded protein: CASSLESWQGDEQYF. Using reference TRBV7-9 and TRBJ2-7 for the parts outside the CDR3, the full variable domain is DTGVSQNPRHKITKRGQNVTFRCDPISEHNRLYWYRQTLGQGPEFLTYFQNEAQLEKSRLLSDRFSAERPKGSFSTLEIQRTEQGDSAMYLCASSLESWQGDEQYFGPGTRLTVT.

The chain couples TRBV9 to TRBJ2-7; D unclear. This CDR3 contains 14 residues. The germline V and J ends were trimmed by 0 bases and 0 bases, with 7 bases remaining between them. CDR1 is SGDLS and CDR2 is YYNGEE in the germline V gene. Written as DNA, the CDR3 is TGTGCCAGCAGCGTAGTGGGCAGCTCCTACGAGCAGTACTTC. Its translation is CASSVVGSSYEQYF. Supplemented by reference TRBV9 and TRBJ2-7, the full variable domain reads DSGVTQTPKHLITATGQRVTLRCSPRSGDLSVYWYQQSLDQGLQFLIQYYNGEERAKGNILERFSAQQFPDLHSELNLSSLELGDSALYFCASSVVGSSYEQYFGPGTRLTVT.

This clone was seen once. V gene TRBV4-1 combines with J gene TRBJ2-1, with TRBD2 matching over 10 bases. The germline gives CDR1 MGHRA, CDR2 YSYEKL. The CDR3 sequence is 16 residues long. The V gene end was trimmed by 3 bases and the J gene end by 7 bases; junction bases not matched to a gene: 9. The chain's CDR3 is CASSQASSGGYNEQFF. CDR3 coding DNA: TGCGCCAGCAGCCAGGCTTCTAGCGGGGGTTATAATGAGCAGTTCTTC.

This clone occurred a few times. The V gene is TRBV18, the J gene TRBJ1-2; D not resolved. Germline CDR1 is KGHSH and CDR2 is LQKENI. V gave up 0 bases and J gave up 6 bases, with 11 bases separating them. The CDR3 consists of 14 residues. CDR3 sequence (DNA): TGTGCCAGCTCACCACCGTCTAGCCCGGATGGCTACACCTTC. This gives the protein CASSPPSSPDGYTF.

The chain recombines TRBV7-8 with TRBJ1-5; tentative D call: TRBD1 (5 bases). The CDR3 extends over 16 amino acids. Between the trimmed V and J ends, which lost 0 bases and 6 bases, there was a span of 15 bases. CDR1 and CDR2 from the germline V gene are SGHVS and FQNEAQ. The CDR3 region is CASSLAGTLRVQPQHF. The CDR3, as DNA: TGTGCCAGCAGCTTAGCCGGGACTTTGAGGGTTCAGCCCCAGCATTTT.

A single count supports this clone. The genes are TRBV19 and TRBJ1-1; 12 bases line up with TRBD1. The J segment lost 10 bases and the V segment lost 4 bases, leaving 7 bases of the junction unmatched. Germline loops: CDR1 LNHDA, CDR2 SQIVND (reference sequence). The CDR3 runs to 14 residues. The CDR3: CASSTHGTGGPAFF. In DNA form, the CDR3 reads TGTGCCAGTAGTACACACGGGACAGGGGGCCCAGCTTTCTTT.

The V call is TRBV10-3, the J call TRBJ2-2, with D uncertain. This CDR3 spans 11 amino acids. The germline CDR1 and CDR2 sequences are ENHRY and SYGVKD. Trimming cost V 8 bases and J 6 bases, with 7 bases left between them. The CDR3 DNA follows: TGTGCCATCCGGTCGTCCGGGGAGCTGTTTTTT. The encoded protein is CAIRSSGELFF.